The next 7 T cell receptor beta chains were all read from a single sample in a study of long-term antiretroviral therapy in people with HIV. Sequencing used immunoSEQ v3.0 at survey level. Profiled with immunoSEQ multiplex PCR; TCRdb holds only in-frame clones, not every one. In the table there are tens of thousands of clones, roughly four fifths of which are singletons. The source material was unsorted PBMCs, sampled 0.3 years after starting antiretroviral therapy. The receptors stem from a man aged 18 to 29 with HIV.

The chain joins TRBV7-3 to TRBJ2-2; 9 nucleotides line up with TRBD1. With V trimmed by 5 bases and J by 4 bases, 5 bases remained unmatched. The CDR3 has 15 amino acids. Germline V gene lookup returns CDR1 SGHTA and CDR2 FQGTGA. This chain's CDR3 is CASSADRGSTGELFF. The DNA for the CDR3 is TGTGCCAGCAGCGCGGACAGGGGATCCACCGGGGAGCTGTTTTTT.

The CDR3 spells CASSRDRSGNTIYF. For the CDR3, the DNA is TGTGCCAGCAGCCGCGACAGATCTGGAAACACCATATATTTT. The chain links TRBV4-2 to TRBJ1-3; the D gene is possibly TRBD1 (5 bases). Germline V lookup: CDR1 LGHNA, CDR2 YNFKEQ. This CDR3 has 14 amino acids. V shed 4 bases and J shed 1 base, with 8 bases lying between them.

This rearrangement joins TRBV6-5 to TRBJ2-3, with 8 bases identical to TRBD1. This CDR3 contains 15 residues. The germline V gene encodes CDR1 MNHEY and CDR2 SVGAGI. The J segment lost 2 bases and the V segment lost 2 bases, leaving 3 bases of the junction unmatched. CDR3 amino acids: CASSYAGGITDTQYF. In DNA, the CDR3 is TGTGCCAGCAGTTACGCAGGGGGCATCACAGATACGCAGTATTTT.

V usage is TRBV10-3 and J usage is TRBJ1-1; D not resolved. V shed 3 bases and J shed 6 bases, with 11 bases lying between them. Per the germline V gene, CDR1 is ENHRY and CDR2 is SYGVKD. The CDR3 is 13 residues long. For the CDR3, the DNA is TGTGCCATCAGTGAATCTCCGGGCCCTGAAGCTTTCTTT. This encodes CAISESPGPEAFF.

This clone is a singleton in its sample. This chain connects TRBV11-2 to TRBJ1-4, with 7 bases aligning to TRBD1. V lost 6 bases and J lost 8; bases outside the gene matches: 6. Per germline, CDR1 SGHAT and CDR2 FQNNGV. The CDR3 runs 13 residues. The CDR3: CASRPRGSEKLFF. The DNA of the CDR3 is TGTGCCAGCAGGCCCAGGGGGTCGGAAAAACTGTTTTTT. Supplemented by reference TRBV11-2 and TRBJ1-4, the full variable domain reads EAGVAQSPRYKIIEKRQSVAFWCNPISGHATLYWYQQILGQGPKLLIQFQNNGVVDDSQLPKDRFSAERLKGVDSTLKIQPAKLEDSAVYLCASRPRGSEKLFFGSGTQLSVL.

The chain combines TRBV7-9 with TRBJ2-1; D call uncertain. V dropped 2 bases and J dropped 3 bases, with 2 bases sitting between them. The CDR3 spans 12 residues. CDR1 and CDR2 (germline): SEHNR, FQNEAQ (reference sequence). CDR3 sequence: CASSLNYNEQFF. CDR3 nucleotides: TGTGCCAGCAGCTTAAACTACAATGAGCAGTTCTTC.

This clone was seen more than once but under ten times. The J gene is TRBJ2-5, the V gene TRBV9, with 7 bases aligning to TRBD2. J lost 7 bases, V lost 3 bases, and 9 bases had no gene match. This CDR3 contains 14 residues. Germline V gene data show CDR1 as SGDLS and CDR2 as YYNGEE. CDR3 amino acids: CASSAGTTLSTQYF. CDR3 bases: TGTGCCAGCAGCGCCGGGACTACCCTCTCGACCCAGTACTTC.